The 30 T cell receptor beta chains below all came from one sample that was sequenced in a study of cytomegalovirus exposure and HLA in healthy donors. Primers included in the PCR were 60 Vbeta and 13 Jbeta primers. Repertoires were generated with immunoSEQ multiplex PCR, while TCRdb's copy carries only in-frame clones and drops some. The table records about 98,000 clones, around 70% of them present only once. The sample comprised PBMCs. The receptor source for this set is a man aged 45-65 years in good health and CMV-seronegative.

Here the CDR3 DNA reads TGTGCCAGCAGTCCATCAAGACTAGCGGGAGGAGATACGCAGTATTTT. Translating it yields CASSPSRLAGGDTQYF. This chain joins TRBV6-6 and TRBJ2-3, with 13 positions matching TRBD2. J lost 5 bases, V lost 5 bases, and 7 bases had no gene match. Germline V gives CDR1 MNHNY, CDR2 SVGAGI (reference sequence). CDR3 length: 16 amino acids.

The rearrangement links TRBV7-9 to TRBJ2-5; 9 nucleotides align to TRBD2. This CDR3 contains 14 residues. The V segment lost 5 bases and the J segment 5 bases; nucleotides outside the gene matches: 6. Germline CDR1 is SEHNR and CDR2 is FQNEAQ (reference sequence). The CDR3 sequence: CASSPGLAVETQYF. DNA for the CDR3: TGTGCCAGCAGCCCGGGACTAGCTGTCGAGACCCAGTACTTC.

This chain uses TRBV5-5 with TRBJ1-3, with TRBD1 as a possible D gene (5 bases). V was pared by 0 bases and J by 4 bases, with 8 bases between. Germline values: CDR1 SGHKS, CDR2 YYEKEE (reference sequence). The CDR3 totals 14 residues. CDR3 in DNA: TGTGCCAGCAGCTTGGGGGGACTCGGAAACACCATATATTTT. It specifies CASSLGGLGNTIYF.

The rearrangement links TRBV19 to TRBJ2-2, with D possibly matching TRBD1 (5 bases). The CDR3 is 19 residues long. Between the trimmed V and J ends, which lost 4 bases and 7 bases, there was a span of 28 bases. Germline V gives CDR1 LNHDA, CDR2 SQIVND (reference sequence). CDR3 coding DNA: TGTGCCAGTAGTACAGACGGACCCAGGGCTTCTCGGATGGGCGGGGAGCTGTTTTTT. Translated: CASSTDGPRASRMGGELFF. The full variable domain, in which reference TRBV19 and TRBJ2-2 provide the parts outside the CDR3, is DGGITQSPKYLFRKEGQNVTLSCEQNLNHDAMYWYRQDPGQGLRLIYYSQIVNDFQKGDIAEGYSVSREKKESFPLTVTSAQKNPTAFYLCASSTDGPRASRMGGELFFGEGSRLTVL.

This clone was seen more than once but under ten times. The chain joins TRBV6-5 to TRBJ1-1, with 7 bases fitting TRBD1. V gave up 7 bases and J gave up 4 bases; unmatched junction bases: 6. From germline, CDR1 is MNHEY and CDR2 SVGAGI. This CDR3 is built from 13 residues. The CDR3 coding sequence is TGTGCCAGCAAAGACAGGGTGATCACTGAAGCTTTCTTT. This gives the protein CASKDRVITEAFF.

The chain carries TRBV9 and TRBJ2-7; 9 nucleotides agree with TRBD1. This CDR3 spans 14 amino acids. V trimming: 3 bases; J trimming: 5 bases; junction bases outside the gene matches: 6. Per germline, CDR1 SGDLS and CDR2 YYNGEE. The CDR3 coding sequence is TGTGCCAGCAGCGGTGCACAGGGGGCCGACGAGCAGTACTTC. Amino acid sequence: CASSGAQGADEQYF.

The V and J genes are TRBV5-8 and TRBJ2-1; TRBD2 matches 8 bases. Trimming took 1 base from V and 5 from J; bases not matched to a gene: 8. CDR1 is SGHTS and CDR2 is YDEGEE in the germline V gene. CDR3 length: 16 amino acids. The CDR3 DNA reads as TGTGCCAGCAGCTTGTCAGGCGGGAGGATTCACAATGAGCAGTTCTTC. This gives the protein CASSLSGGRIHNEQFF.

This chain uses TRBV6-4 with TRBJ1-2; D might be TRBD1 (6 bases). Germline lookup yields CDR1 MRHNA and CDR2 SNTAGT. V was trimmed by 4 bases and J by 7 bases, leaving 10 bases between them. The CDR3 loop spans 12 amino acids. The CDR3 DNA follows: TGTGCCAGCAGTGTTGGGGGCTCTGGCTACACCTTC. Translated, it gives CASSVGGSGYTF.

The V and J genes are TRBV29-1 and TRBJ2-1; D might be TRBD1 (6 bases). CDR1 is SQVTM and CDR2 is ANQGSEA in the germline V gene. V gave up 2 bases and J gave up 2 bases, with 13 bases separating them. CDR3 length: 15 amino acids. The CDR3 is CSVERTVLTYNEQFF. CDR3 DNA sequence: TGCAGCGTTGAAAGGACAGTCCTAACCTACAATGAGCAGTTCTTC.

The rearrangement joins TRBV19 to TRBJ2-7, with TRBD1 as a possible D gene (6 bases). CDR3 size: 14 residues. The germline V gene encodes CDR1 LNHDA and CDR2 SQIVND (reference sequence). V was shortened by 3 bases and J by 0 bases, with 9 bases between the two germline ends. The CDR3 bases are TGTGCCAGTAGTATCCGACAGGACTCCTACGAGCAGTACTTC. Its translation: CASSIRQDSYEQYF.

This chain joins TRBV16 and TRBJ2-1, with D possibly matching TRBD1 (6 bases). CDR3 size: 15 residues. Trimming removed 2 bases from V and 6 bases from J, with 14 bases in between. Germline V lookup: CDR1 KGHSY, CDR2 FQNENV. The CDR3 bases are TGTGCCAGCAGCCAAGGCCGGGCAGGGGTCAATGAGCAGTTCTTC. Its protein is CASSQGRAGVNEQFF.

The chain links TRBV20-1 to TRBJ2-7; weak D call: TRBD1 (6 bases). The CDR3 covers 11 residues. Germline CDR1 DFQATT, CDR2 SNEGSKA (reference sequence). The V end was cut by 5 bases, the J end by 3 bases, with 8 bases between. For the CDR3, the DNA is TGCAGTGCTGGGACACACTACGAGCAGTACTTC. It translates to CSAGTHYEQYF.

The chain has TRBV19 and TRBJ2-7, with D perhaps TRBD2 (5 bases). V lost 1 base and J 3 bases, leaving 13 bases between the germline ends. Germline V gene data show CDR1 as LNHDA and CDR2 as SQIVND (reference sequence). The CDR3 is 15 amino acids. In DNA, the CDR3 is TGTGCCAGTAGTATAGCAGGCGGGTCTTACTACGAGCAGTACTTC. Translating gives CASSIAGGSYYEQYF.

The chain combines TRBV7-9 with TRBJ2-7; D is uncertain. Germline V gene lookup returns CDR1 SEHNR and CDR2 FQNEAQ (reference sequence). The CDR3 has 12 residues. V dropped 4 bases and J dropped 3 bases, with 7 bases sitting between them. DNA of the CDR3: TGTGCCAGCAGCTCGAGAAACTACGAGCAGTACTTC. Amino acids: CASSSRNYEQYF.

The chain has TRBV5-6 and TRBJ2-3; tentatively, D is TRBD2 (6 bases). CDR3 length: 14 amino acids. CDR1 SGHDT and CDR2 YYEEEE come from the germline V gene. For the CDR3, the DNA is TGTGCGACTCAGCTTAGACTAGATATGGATACGCAGTATTTT. It codes for CATQLRLDMDTQYF.

This chain uses TRBV9 with TRBJ1-5, with TRBD1 matching over 10 bases. The CDR3 runs to 16 residues. The germline V gene encodes CDR1 SGDLS and CDR2 YYNGEE. Trimming at V came to 4 bases and at J to 1 base, leaving 5 bases not matched to a gene. The CDR3 DNA is TGTGCCAGCAGCTCCGGGACAGGGGCCAGCAATCAGCCCCAGCATTTT. Amino acids: CASSSGTGASNQPQHF.

This chain connects TRBV5-1 to TRBJ1-1; D gene ambiguous. The CDR3 is 15 amino acids. Trimming removed 0 bases at V and 5 bases at J, with 14 bases between. Germline V gene sequence: CDR1 SGHRS, CDR2 YFSETQ. This CDR3 reads CASSLETDPRTEAFF. DNA of the CDR3: TGCGCCAGCAGCTTGGAAACAGACCCGAGAACTGAAGCTTTCTTT. Full variable domain (remainder filled in from reference TRBV5-1 and TRBJ1-1): KAGVTQTPRYLIKTRGQQVTLSCSPISGHRSVSWYQQTPGQGLQFLFEYFSETQRNKGNFPGRFSGRQFSNSRSEMNVSTLELGDSALYLCASSLETDPRTEAFFGQGTRLTVV.

This clone has only one observation. This chain links TRBV5-1 with TRBJ1-4; TRBD1 matches 7 bases. CDR1 is SGHRS, CDR2 YFSETQ, per germline. J was trimmed by 8 bases and V by 4 bases; bases with no gene match: 8. The CDR3 loop spans 14 amino acids. The CDR3, as DNA: TGCGCCAGCAGCCCACAGGGGCTTCAGGAAAAACTGTTTTTT. It encodes CASSPQGLQEKLFF.

This clone was found a few times. The J gene is TRBJ2-6, the V gene TRBV5-1; 7 nucleotides line up with TRBD2. Germline CDR1 reads SGHRS; CDR2 reads YFSETQ. The CDR3 runs to 17 residues. Unmatched junction bases numbered 9, after V lost 0 bases and J lost 6 bases. CDR3 sequence reads: CASSLAGGGEMANVLTF. CDR3 bases: TGCGCCAGCAGCTTGGCCGGGGGAGGGGAGATGGCCAACGTCCTGACTTTC.

The V and J genes are TRBV29-1 and TRBJ2-7; D is perhaps TRBD2 (6 bases). The CDR3 spans 12 residues. The germline V and J ends were trimmed by 4 bases and 8 bases, with 15 bases remaining between them. From germline, CDR1 is SQVTM and CDR2 ANQGSEA. DNA for the CDR3: TGCAGCGTTGTGGGGGGAGTAGATAAGCAGTACTTC. The encoded protein is CSVVGGVDKQYF.

The V and J genes are TRBV7-2 and TRBJ2-3, with 9 nucleotides matching TRBD1. V gave up 5 bases and J gave up 3 bases; unmatched junction bases: 6. Per germline, CDR1 SGHTA and CDR2 FQGNSA. The CDR3 extends over 15 amino acids. Here the CDR3 reads CASSLQGAGTDTQYF. CDR3 bases: TGTGCCAGCAGCCTACAGGGGGCGGGTACAGATACGCAGTATTTT.

This clone was found a few times. In DNA, the CDR3 is TGCAGCGTTGAGGGTCGGGGTTTCATGGATGAGCAGTTCTTC. It is translated as CSVEGRGFMDEQFF. The chain employs TRBV29-1 and TRBJ2-1, with D perhaps matching TRBD2 (5 bases). Looked up from germline, CDR1 is SQVTM and CDR2 is ANQGSEA. Trimming left V 3 bases short and J 8 bases short, with 17 bases between. CDR3 length: 14 amino acids.

The chain carries TRBV11-2 and TRBJ2-2; maybe TRBD2 (6 bases). The CDR3 spans 16 residues. V gave up 2 bases and J gave up 1 base, with 11 bases separating them. Germline V CDR1 and CDR2: SGHAT, FQNNGV. The CDR3 coding sequence is TGTGCCAGCAGCTTATTAATGGGGGGGAACACCGGGGAGCTGTTTTTT. Its protein product is CASSLLMGGNTGELFF.

The chain combines TRBV6-6 with TRBJ2-1; perhaps TRBD1 as D (6 bases). V was shortened by 4 bases and J by 2 bases, with 12 bases between the two germline ends. This CDR3 contains 15 residues. Per the germline V gene, CDR1 is MNHNY and CDR2 is SVGAGI (reference sequence). CDR3 sequence (DNA): TGTGCCAGCAGTTTCCGGGACATCGCCTACAATGAGCAGTTCTTC. Translated: CASSFRDIAYNEQFF.

This sequence joins TRBV7-3 and TRBJ2-1, with 14 bases aligning to TRBD2. The CDR3 covers 19 residues. Looked up from germline, CDR1 is SGHTA and CDR2 is FQGTGA. V dropped 0 bases and J dropped 8; count of bases not matched to a gene: 12. This CDR3 is CASSLTPRTSGRSGDEQFF. CDR3 sequence (DNA): TGTGCCAGCAGCTTAACCCCTCGGACTAGCGGGAGGAGTGGTGATGAGCAGTTCTTC.

The J gene is TRBJ1-6, the V gene TRBV11-2; maybe TRBD1 (5 bases). The V end lost 4 bases, the J end lost 4 bases, and 17 bases lay between the germline ends. CDR1 and CDR2 from the germline V gene are SGHAT and FQNNGV. There are 17 residues in the CDR3. In DNA form, the CDR3 reads TGTGCCAGCAGCTCCGACATAATGGGGGGTTATAATTCACCCCTCCACTTT. This sequence encodes CASSSDIMGGYNSPLHF.

V is TRBV7-9 and J is TRBJ2-5; TRBD2 matches at 8 bases. Trimming removed 4 bases from V and 1 base from J; junction bases left unmatched: 2. This CDR3 comprises 14 residues. Germline V CDR1 and CDR2: SEHNR, FQNEAQ (reference sequence). CDR3 nucleotide sequence: TGTGCCAGCAGCTCGGGGGGGAGCCAAGAGACCCAGTACTTC. Its protein is CASSSGGSQETQYF. Filled out from reference TRBV7-9 and TRBJ2-5, the complete variable domain reads DTGVSQNPRHKITKRGQNVTFRCDPISEHNRLYWYRQTLGQGPEFLTYFQNEAQLEKSRLLSDRFSAERPKGSFSTLEIQRTEQGDSAMYLCASSSGGSQETQYFGPGTRLLVL.

As DNA, the CDR3 is TGCGCCAGCAGCTATTCAGGGGACGGAACCTACGAGCAGTACTTC. It specifies CASSYSGDGTYEQYF. The rearrangement uses TRBV5-1 and TRBJ2-7, with D perhaps matching TRBD1 (6 bases). The CDR3 length is 15 residues. The ends were cut back, 3 bases at V and 2 bases at J, with 15 bases in the middle. Looked up from germline, CDR1 is SGHRS and CDR2 is YFSETQ.

The chain has TRBV13 and TRBJ2-5, with 7 bases matching TRBD1. The J call is doubtful: the DNA matches TRBJ2-7 better. This CDR3 region has 15 residues. The germline CDR1 and CDR2 sequences are PRHDT and FYEKMQ (reference sequence). The CDR3 reads CASSRYRGPSYEQYF. The DNA for the CDR3 is TGTGCCAGCAGCAGATACAGGGGACCCTCCTACGAGCAGTACTTC.

V usage is TRBV23-1 and J usage is TRBJ1-4; D is possibly TRBD1 (6 bases). TRBV23-1 is an open reading frame, and its role is uncertain. The CDR3 runs 15 residues. The germline V and J ends were trimmed by 2 bases and 8 bases, with 15 bases remaining between them. The CDR3 region is CASSQSTGREEKLFF. The CDR3 coding sequence is TGCGCCAGCAGTCAAAGTACAGGGAGGGAGGAAAAACTGTTTTTT.